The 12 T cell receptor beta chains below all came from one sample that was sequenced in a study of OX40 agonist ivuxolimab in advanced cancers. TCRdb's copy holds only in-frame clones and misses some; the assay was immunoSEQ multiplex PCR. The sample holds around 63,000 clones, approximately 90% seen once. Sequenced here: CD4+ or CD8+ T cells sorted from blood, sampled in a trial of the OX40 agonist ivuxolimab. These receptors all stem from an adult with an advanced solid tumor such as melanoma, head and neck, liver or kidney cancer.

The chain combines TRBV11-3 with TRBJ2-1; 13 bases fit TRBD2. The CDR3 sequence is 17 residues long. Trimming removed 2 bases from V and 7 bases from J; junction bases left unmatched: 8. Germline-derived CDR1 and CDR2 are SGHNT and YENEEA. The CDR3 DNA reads TGTGCCAGCAGCTTATATACTAGCGGGGGGGCTGAAAATGAGCAGTTCTTC. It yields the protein CASSLYTSGGAENEQFF.

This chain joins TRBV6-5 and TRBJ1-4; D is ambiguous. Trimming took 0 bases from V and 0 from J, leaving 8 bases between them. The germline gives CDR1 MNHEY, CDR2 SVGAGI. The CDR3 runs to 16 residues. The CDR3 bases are TGTGCCAGCAGTTACTCGACTGGTGCAACTAATGAAAAACTGTTTTTT. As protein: CASSYSTGATNEKLFF.

The CDR3 loop is CASSLLLVNTEAFF. For the CDR3, the DNA is TGTGCCAGCAGTCTCCTCCTCGTTAACACTGAAGCTTTCTTT. The chain has TRBV2 and TRBJ1-1; D is unclear. The germline gives CDR1 SNHLY, CDR2 FYNNEI. Between the trimmed V and J ends, which lost 5 bases and 2 bases, there was a span of 12 bases. This CDR3 is 14 amino acids long.

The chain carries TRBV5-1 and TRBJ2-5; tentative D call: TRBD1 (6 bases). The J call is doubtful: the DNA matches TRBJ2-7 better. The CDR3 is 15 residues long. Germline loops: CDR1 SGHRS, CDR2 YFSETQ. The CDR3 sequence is CASSFRQVTTYEQYF. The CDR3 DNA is TGCGCCAGCAGCTTCAGACAGGTGACCACCTACGAGCAGTACTTC.

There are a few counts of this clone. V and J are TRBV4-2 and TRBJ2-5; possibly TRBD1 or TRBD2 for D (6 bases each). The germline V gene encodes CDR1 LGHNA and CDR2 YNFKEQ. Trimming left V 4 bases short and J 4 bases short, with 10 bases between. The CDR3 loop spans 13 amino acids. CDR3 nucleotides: TGTGCCAGCAGCCGAAAGGGGGGAGAGACCCAGTACTTC. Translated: CASSRKGGETQYF.

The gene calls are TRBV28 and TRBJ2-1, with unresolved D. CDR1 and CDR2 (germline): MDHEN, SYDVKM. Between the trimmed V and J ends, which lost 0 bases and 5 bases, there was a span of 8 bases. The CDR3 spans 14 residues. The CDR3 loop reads CASSLWESNNEQFF. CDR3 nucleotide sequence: TGTGCCAGCAGTTTATGGGAGTCGAACAATGAGCAGTTCTTC. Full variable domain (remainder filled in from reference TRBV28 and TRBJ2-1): DVKVTQSSRYLVKRTGEKVFLECVQDMDHENMFWYRQDPGLGLRLIYFSYDVKMKEKGDIPEGYSVSREKKERFSLILESASTNQTSMYLCASSLWESNNEQFFGPGTRLTVL.

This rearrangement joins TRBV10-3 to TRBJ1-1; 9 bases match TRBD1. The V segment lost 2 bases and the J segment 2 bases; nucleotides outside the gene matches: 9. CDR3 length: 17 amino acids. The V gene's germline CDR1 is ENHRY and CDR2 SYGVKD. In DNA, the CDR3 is TGTGCCATCAGTGAGGCCCCCGGGACAGGGCAAAACACTGAAGCTTTCTTT. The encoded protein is CAISEAPGTGQNTEAFF.

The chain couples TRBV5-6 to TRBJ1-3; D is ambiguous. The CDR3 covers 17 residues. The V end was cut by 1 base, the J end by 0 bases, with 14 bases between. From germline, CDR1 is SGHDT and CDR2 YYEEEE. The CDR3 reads CASSLRRHQSSGNTIYF. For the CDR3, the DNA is TGTGCCAGCAGCTTGAGGCGACACCAAAGCTCTGGAAACACCATATATTTT.

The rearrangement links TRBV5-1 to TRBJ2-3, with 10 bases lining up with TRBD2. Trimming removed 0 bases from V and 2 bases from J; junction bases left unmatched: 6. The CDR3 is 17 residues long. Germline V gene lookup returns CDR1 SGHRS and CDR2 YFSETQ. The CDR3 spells CASSLGGTSAITDTQYF. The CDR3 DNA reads TGCGCCAGCAGCTTGGGGGGGACTAGCGCAATCACAGATACGCAGTATTTT.

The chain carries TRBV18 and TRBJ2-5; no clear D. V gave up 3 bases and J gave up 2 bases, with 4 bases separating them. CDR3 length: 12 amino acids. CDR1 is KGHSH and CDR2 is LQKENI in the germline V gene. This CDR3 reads CASSPPQETQYF. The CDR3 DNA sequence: TGTGCCAGCTCACCGCCTCAAGAGACCCAGTACTTC. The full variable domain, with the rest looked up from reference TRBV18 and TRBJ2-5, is NAGVMQNPRHLVRRRGQEARLRCSPMKGHSHVYWYRQLPEEGLKFMVYLQKENIIDESGMPKERFSAEFPKEGPSILRIQQVVRGDSAAYFCASSPPQETQYFGPGTRLLVL.

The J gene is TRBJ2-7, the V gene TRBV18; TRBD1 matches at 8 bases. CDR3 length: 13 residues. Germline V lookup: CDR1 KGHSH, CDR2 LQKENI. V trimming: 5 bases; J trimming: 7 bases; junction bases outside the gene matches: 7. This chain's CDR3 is CASSSGQGGEQYF. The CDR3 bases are TGTGCCAGCTCATCTGGACAGGGCGGAGAGCAGTACTTC. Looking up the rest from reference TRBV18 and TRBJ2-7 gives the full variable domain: NAGVMQNPRHLVRRRGQEARLRCSPMKGHSHVYWYRQLPEEGLKFMVYLQKENIIDESGMPKERFSAEFPKEGPSILRIQQVVRGDSAAYFCASSSGQGGEQYFGPGTRLTVT.

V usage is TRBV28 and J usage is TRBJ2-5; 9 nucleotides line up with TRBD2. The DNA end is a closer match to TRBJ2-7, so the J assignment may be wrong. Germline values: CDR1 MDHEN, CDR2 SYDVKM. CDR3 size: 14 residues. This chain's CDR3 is CASSFGGGAYEQYF. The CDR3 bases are TGTGCCAGCAGTTTCGGCGGGGGGGCCTACGAGCAGTACTTC.